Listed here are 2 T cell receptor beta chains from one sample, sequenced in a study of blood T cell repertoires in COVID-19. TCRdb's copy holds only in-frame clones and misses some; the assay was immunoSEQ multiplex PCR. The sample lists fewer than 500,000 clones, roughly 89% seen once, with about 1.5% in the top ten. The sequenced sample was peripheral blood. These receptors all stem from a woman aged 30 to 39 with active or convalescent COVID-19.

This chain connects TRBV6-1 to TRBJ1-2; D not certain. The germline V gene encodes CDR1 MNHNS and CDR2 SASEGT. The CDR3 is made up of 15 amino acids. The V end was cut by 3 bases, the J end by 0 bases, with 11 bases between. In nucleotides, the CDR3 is TGTGCCAGCAGTGAGAGCACAGCTTCTAACTATGGCTACACCTTC. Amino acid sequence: CASSESTASNYGYTF.

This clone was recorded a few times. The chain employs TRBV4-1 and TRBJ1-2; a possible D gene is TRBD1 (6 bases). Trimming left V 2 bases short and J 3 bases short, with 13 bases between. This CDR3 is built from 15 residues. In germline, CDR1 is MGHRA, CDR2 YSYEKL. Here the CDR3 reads CASSQNRALDYGYTF. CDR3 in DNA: TGCGCCAGCAGCCAAAACAGGGCCCTTGACTATGGCTACACCTTC.